The 15 T cell receptor beta chains presented below share a single source sample, sequenced in a study of cytomegalovirus exposure and HLA in healthy donors. 13 Jbeta primers and 60 Vbeta primers were used for the PCR. This table comes from immunoSEQ multiplex PCR, and its TCRdb copy is limited to in-frame clones, with some not included. In the table there are under 200,000 clones, less than 85% of which are singletons. Sequencing was carried out using PBMCs. These receptors were taken from a man between 35 and 55 years old in good health and CMV-seronegative.

The CDR3 region has the DNA TGTGCTAGTGGTCCCCCTTATGCGGGAGCGGGCAATGAGCAGTTCTTC. Protein product: CASGPPYAGAGNEQFF. This rearrangement joins TRBV12-5 to TRBJ2-1; 7 bases are shared with TRBD2. Germline assignment: CDR1 LGHNT and CDR2 FRNRAP. J was trimmed by 6 bases and V by 5 bases; bases with no gene match: 13. This CDR3 is built from 16 residues.

The chain joins TRBV29-1 to TRBJ2-4, with D possibly matching TRBD2 (6 bases). Looked up from germline, CDR1 is SQVTM and CDR2 is ANQGSEA. Trimming pared 2 bases from V and 0 bases from J, leaving 17 bases between. This CDR3 is 17 amino acids long. CDR3 DNA: TGCAGCGTTGAACAGGGAAACGGGGGACTAGCCAAAAACATTCAGTACTTC. Its protein is CSVEQGNGGLAKNIQYF. Using reference TRBV29-1 and TRBJ2-4 for the parts outside the CDR3, the full variable domain is SAVISQKPSRDICQRGTSLTIQCQVDSQVTMMFWYRQQPGQSLTLIATANQGSEATYESGFVIDKFPISRPNLTFSTLTVSNMSPEDSSIYLCSVEQGNGGLAKNIQYFGAGTRLSVL.

This sequence joins TRBV2 and TRBJ2-3; D possibly corresponds to TRBD1 (5 bases). The CDR3 runs 14 residues. V shed 9 bases and J shed 1 base, with 14 bases lying between them. Per germline, CDR1 SNHLY and CDR2 FYNNEI. The CDR3 sequence: CASPIGERTDTQYF. CDR3 DNA sequence: TGTGCCAGTCCTATAGGGGAACGCACAGATACGCAGTATTTT.

This clone was recorded a few times. The chain employs TRBV19 and TRBJ2-5, with D possibly being TRBD2 (7 bases). The CDR3 contains 16 residues. V shed 8 bases and J shed 5 bases, with 24 bases lying between them. The germline V gene encodes CDR1 LNHDA and CDR2 SQIVND (reference sequence). CDR3 residues: CASAGARGVIGETQYF. As DNA, the CDR3 is TGTGCCAGTGCGGGGGCGCGCGGGGTAATAGGGGAGACCCAGTACTTC.

As regards this clone: This sample includes further DNA sequences coding for the same CDR3. The chain couples TRBV7-3 to TRBJ2-7; D not resolved. CDR3 length equals 12 residues. Germline CDR1 and CDR2: SGHTA and FQGTGA. Deletions cut 6 bases from V and 12 bases from J, with 18 bases between. CDR3 loop: CASSSLGGDRYF. The DNA for the CDR3 is TGTGCCAGCAGTTCACTTGGCGGTGATCGGTACTTC.

This chain connects TRBV5-4 to TRBJ1-4, with TRBD1 matching 9 bases. Germline V CDR1 and CDR2: SGHNT, YYREEE (reference sequence). V lost 4 bases, J lost 8 bases, and 6 bases stayed unmatched. The CDR3 length is 14 residues. The CDR3 nucleotides read TGTGCCAGCAGCGTACAGGGGGCGGGCGAAAAACTGTTTTTT. Amino acid sequence: CASSVQGAGEKLFF.

The J gene is TRBJ2-3, the V gene TRBV5-1, with 9 bases matching TRBD1. The V gene end was trimmed by 0 bases and the J gene end by 3 bases; junction bases not matched to a gene: 8. The V gene's germline CDR1 is SGHRS and CDR2 YFSETQ. This CDR3 has 17 amino acids. CDR3 nucleotides: TGCGCCAGCAGCTTGGCTTTGGGAGGACAGGGGACAGATACGCAGTATTTT. It codes for CASSLALGGQGTDTQYF.

The rearrangement joins TRBV19 to TRBJ2-7; TRBD1 matches 9 bases. Germline lookup yields CDR1 LNHDA and CDR2 SQIVND (reference sequence). The V gene end was trimmed by 3 bases and the J gene end by 5 bases; junction bases not matched to a gene: 5. The CDR3 consists of 14 residues. The CDR3 loop is CASSIKGQGNEQYF. For the CDR3, the DNA is TGTGCCAGTAGTATTAAGGGACAGGGCAACGAGCAGTACTTC.

The chain is built from TRBV11-3 and TRBJ2-7; no clear D gene. This CDR3 has 13 amino acids. Trimming stripped 6 bases from V and 6 bases from J, with 15 bases between. Germline CDR1 SGHNT, CDR2 YENEEA. The CDR3 loop is CASSSGSTVEQYF. Written as DNA, the CDR3 is TGTGCCAGCAGTTCGGGTTCTACGGTCGAGCAGTACTTC.

This chain links TRBV5-4 with TRBJ1-1; weak D call: TRBD1 (5 bases). This CDR3 spans 15 amino acids. Trimming took off 2 bases at V and 4 bases at J, with 15 bases between the two ends. CDR1 SGHNT and CDR2 YYREEE come from the germline V gene (reference sequence). The CDR3 region has the DNA TGTGCCAGCAGCTTCCCGGGGGGGGTGGGCACTGAAGCTTTCTTT. Translated, it gives CASSFPGGVGTEAFF.

This clone was observed once. The chain is built from TRBV30 and TRBJ2-7; tentative D call: TRBD2 (5 bases). The germline V and J ends were trimmed by 0 bases and 3 bases, with 15 bases remaining between them. Germline V gives CDR1 GTSNPN, CDR2 SVGIG (reference sequence). There are 15 residues in the CDR3. The CDR3 region has the DNA TGTGCCTGGAGTGTTCTTCCGGGAACAGTCTACGAGCAGTACTTC. Its translation is CAWSVLPGTVYEQYF.

This chain links TRBV6-5 with TRBJ2-5; TRBD2 matches at 8 bases. The CDR3 is 15 amino acids. Germline V gene data show CDR1 as MNHEY and CDR2 as SVGAGI. J lost 7 bases, V lost 0 bases, and 7 bases had no gene match. The CDR3 DNA is TGTGCCAGCAGTTACTCGACCGGGGGGGAAGGGACCCAGTACTTC. This sequence encodes CASSYSTGGEGTQYF.

The V and J genes are TRBV5-1 and TRBJ1-5; TRBD1 matches 8 bases. The CDR3 covers 13 residues. The V gene's germline CDR1 is SGHRS and CDR2 YFSETQ. The ends lost 6 bases at V and 4 bases at J; junction bases unmatched: 3. The CDR3 is CASTRGPNQPQHF. The CDR3 bases are TGCGCCAGCACCAGGGGGCCGAATCAGCCCCAGCATTTT.

The V and J genes are TRBV27 and TRBJ2-7, with D perhaps TRBD1 (5 bases). CDR3 length: 13 residues. Trimming cost V 3 bases and J 4 bases, with 10 bases left between them. The germline V gene encodes CDR1 MNHEY and CDR2 SMNVEV (reference sequence). CDR3 sequence (DNA): TGTGCCAGCAGTTTTGCAGGGTGGTACGAGCAGTACTTC. It encodes CASSFAGWYEQYF.

V is TRBV6-1 and J is TRBJ2-7, with a tentative D call TRBD1 (5 bases). Germline V lookup: CDR1 MNHNS, CDR2 SASEGT. Trimming removed 1 base from V and 9 bases from J, with 16 bases in between. The CDR3 extends over 14 amino acids. The DNA for the CDR3 is TGTGCCAGCAGTGAAGGGCAGGGTTGGTTGGTGCAGTACTTC. This translates into CASSEGQGWLVQYF.